This record concerns one TCR beta chain sequence. Trimming at V came to 1 base and at J to 8 bases, leaving 5 bases not matched to a gene. In germline, CDR1 is LGHDT, CDR2 YNNKEL (reference sequence). The CDR3 contains 16 residues. As handled by the study authors: Counts of nucleated cells, estimated from reference gene primer amplification, were obtained. Sequenced by immunoSEQ multiplex PCR; TCRdb stores in-frame clones only, minus some. Clonal size and the V and J genes are those of that table, whereas D and trimming came from the DNA. The table shows 200,000 to 250,000 clones, with 80% occurring only once. The sample comes from a study of blood T cell repertoires in COVID-19. Study as a whole: Sites across the United States, Italy and Spain contributed samples from acute and convalescent COVID-19. T cells, B-cell-depleted T cells, or PBMCs supplied cDNA or gDNA.

V and J are TRBV3-1 (or the pseudogene TRBV3-2) and TRBJ1-4; 12 bases agree with TRBD1. The sequence was obtained from a human donor in a cohort sampled during active COVID-19. The sequencing input was peripheral blood. The CDR3 DNA reads as TGTGCCAGCAGCCAAGCGGGACAGGGGGCAGAGGAAAAACTGTTTTTT. This gives the protein CASSQAGQGAEEKLFF.